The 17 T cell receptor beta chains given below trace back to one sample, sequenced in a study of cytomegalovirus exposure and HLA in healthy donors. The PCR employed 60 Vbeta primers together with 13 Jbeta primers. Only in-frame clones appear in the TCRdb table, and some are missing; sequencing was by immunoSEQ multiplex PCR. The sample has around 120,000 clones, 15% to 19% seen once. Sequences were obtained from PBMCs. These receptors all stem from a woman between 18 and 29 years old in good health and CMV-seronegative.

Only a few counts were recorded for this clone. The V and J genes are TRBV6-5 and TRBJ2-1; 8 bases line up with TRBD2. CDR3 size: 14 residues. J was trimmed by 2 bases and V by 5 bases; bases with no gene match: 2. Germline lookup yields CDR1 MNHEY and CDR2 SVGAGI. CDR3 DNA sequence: TGTGCCAGCAGTCGGCGGGAGGCCTACAATGAGCAGTTCTTC. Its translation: CASSRREAYNEQFF.

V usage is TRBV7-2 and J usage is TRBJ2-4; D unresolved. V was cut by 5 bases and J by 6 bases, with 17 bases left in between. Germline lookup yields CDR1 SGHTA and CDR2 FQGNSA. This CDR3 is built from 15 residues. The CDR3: CASSPSPQTGNIQYF. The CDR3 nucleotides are TGTGCCAGCAGCCCCTCCCCCCAAACGGGAAACATTCAGTACTTC.

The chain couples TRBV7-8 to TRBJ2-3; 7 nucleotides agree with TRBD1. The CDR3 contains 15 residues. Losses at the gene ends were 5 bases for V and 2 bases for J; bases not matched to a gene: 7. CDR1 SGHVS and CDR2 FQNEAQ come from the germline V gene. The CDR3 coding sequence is TGTGCCAGCAGCACCCGGACAGGATCCACAGATACGCAGTATTTT. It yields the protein CASSTRTGSTDTQYF.

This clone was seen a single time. The CDR3 here is CASSYGGTQNEQFF. CDR3 sequence (DNA): TGCGCCAGCAGCTACGGTGGGACTCAAAATGAGCAGTTCTTC. J is TRBJ2-1 and V is TRBV5-1; tentative D call: TRBD2 (6 bases). CDR3 length: 14 residues. The ends were cut back, 3 bases at V and 7 bases at J, with 14 bases in the middle. The germline V gene encodes CDR1 SGHRS and CDR2 YFSETQ.

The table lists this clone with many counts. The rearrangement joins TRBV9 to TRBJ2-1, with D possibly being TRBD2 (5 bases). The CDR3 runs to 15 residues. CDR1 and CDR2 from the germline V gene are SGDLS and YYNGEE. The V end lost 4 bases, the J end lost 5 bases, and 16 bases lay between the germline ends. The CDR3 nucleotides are TGTGCCAGCAGCTCCTCCGGGAAGTACAACAATGAGCAGTTCTTC. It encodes CASSSSGKYNNEQFF.

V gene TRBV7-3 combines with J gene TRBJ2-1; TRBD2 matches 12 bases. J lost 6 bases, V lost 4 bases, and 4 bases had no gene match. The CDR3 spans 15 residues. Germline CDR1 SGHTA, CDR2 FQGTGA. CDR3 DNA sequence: TGTGCCAGCAGCTCCCTAGCGGGAGGGACCAATGAGCAGTTCTTC. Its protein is CASSSLAGGTNEQFF.

CDR3 DNA: TGTGCCAGCAGTGGACAGGGAGGCAATCAGCCCCAGCATTTT. This sequence encodes CASSGQGGNQPQHF. The chain employs TRBV2 and TRBJ1-5, with 7 bases fitting TRBD1. CDR1 is SNHLY and CDR2 is FYNNEI in the germline V gene. This CDR3 comprises 14 residues. The J segment lost 2 bases and the V segment lost 4 bases, leaving 2 bases of the junction unmatched.

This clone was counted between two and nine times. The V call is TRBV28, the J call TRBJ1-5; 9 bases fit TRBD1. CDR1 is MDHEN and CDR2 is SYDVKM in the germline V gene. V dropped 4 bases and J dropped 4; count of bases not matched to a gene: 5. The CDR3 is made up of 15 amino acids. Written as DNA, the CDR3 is TGTGCCAGCAGTTCCGGACAGGGGCCAAATCAGCCCCAGCATTTT. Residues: CASSSGQGPNQPQHF.

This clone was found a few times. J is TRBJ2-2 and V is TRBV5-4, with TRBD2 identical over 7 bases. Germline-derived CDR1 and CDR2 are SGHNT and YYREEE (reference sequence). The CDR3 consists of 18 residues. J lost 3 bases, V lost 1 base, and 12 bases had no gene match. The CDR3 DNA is TGTGCCAGCAGCTTGAAGGGGCTCGGACTAGGTGACACCGGGGAGCTGTTTTTT. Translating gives CASSLKGLGLGDTGELFF.

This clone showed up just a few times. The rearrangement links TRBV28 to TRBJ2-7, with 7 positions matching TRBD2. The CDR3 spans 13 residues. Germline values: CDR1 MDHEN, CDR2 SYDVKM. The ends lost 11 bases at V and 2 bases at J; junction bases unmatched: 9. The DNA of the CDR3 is TGTGCCGATCGGGCGGGGGAGCCCTACGAGCAGTACTTC. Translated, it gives CADRAGEPYEQYF.

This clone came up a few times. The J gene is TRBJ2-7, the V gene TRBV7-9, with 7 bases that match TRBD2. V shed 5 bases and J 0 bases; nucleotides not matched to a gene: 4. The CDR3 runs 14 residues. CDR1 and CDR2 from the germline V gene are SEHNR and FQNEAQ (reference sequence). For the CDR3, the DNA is TGTGCCAGCAGCCGCGGGAGTCTCTCCTACGAGCAGTACTTC. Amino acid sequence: CASSRGSLSYEQYF.

CDR3 DNA: TGTGCCTGGAGTGGCGGCGGGGAGCTGTTTTTT. The encoded protein is CAWSGGGELFF. V is TRBV30 and J is TRBJ2-2; D is unresolved. The CDR3 loop spans 11 amino acids. The V gene lost 1 base and the J gene lost 7 bases, with 4 bases spanning the gap. Per germline, CDR1 GTSNPN and CDR2 SVGIG (reference sequence).

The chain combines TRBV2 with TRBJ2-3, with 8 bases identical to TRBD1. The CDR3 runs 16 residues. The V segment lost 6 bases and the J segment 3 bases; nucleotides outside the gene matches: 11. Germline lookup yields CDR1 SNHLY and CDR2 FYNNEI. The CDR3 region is CASSAWTGFDTDTQYF. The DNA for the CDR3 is TGTGCCAGCAGCGCCTGGACAGGGTTCGATACAGATACGCAGTATTTT. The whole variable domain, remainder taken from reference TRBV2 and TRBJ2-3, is EPEVTQTPSHQVTQMGQEVILRCVPISNHLYFYWYRQILGQKVEFLVSFYNNEISEKSEIFDDQFSVERPDGSNFTLKIRSTKLEDSAMYFCASSAWTGFDTDTQYFGPGTRLTVL.

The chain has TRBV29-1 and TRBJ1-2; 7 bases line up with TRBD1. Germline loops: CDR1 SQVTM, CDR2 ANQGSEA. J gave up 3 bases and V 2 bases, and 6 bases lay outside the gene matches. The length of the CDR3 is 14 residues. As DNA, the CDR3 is TGCAGCGTTGAAAAACCGGGACAGCACTATGGCTACACCTTC. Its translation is CSVEKPGQHYGYTF.

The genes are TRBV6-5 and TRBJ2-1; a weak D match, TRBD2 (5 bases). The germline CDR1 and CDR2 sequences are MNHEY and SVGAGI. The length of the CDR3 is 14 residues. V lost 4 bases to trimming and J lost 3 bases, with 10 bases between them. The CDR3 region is CASSSSRGYNEQFF. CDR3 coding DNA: TGTGCCAGCAGTTCAAGCCGGGGCTACAATGAGCAGTTCTTC.

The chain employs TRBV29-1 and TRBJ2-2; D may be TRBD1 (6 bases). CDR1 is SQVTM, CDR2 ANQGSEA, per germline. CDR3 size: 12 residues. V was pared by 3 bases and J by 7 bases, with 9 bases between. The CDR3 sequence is CSVEGAIGELFF. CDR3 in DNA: TGCAGCGTTGAGGGGGCGATCGGGGAGCTGTTTTTT.

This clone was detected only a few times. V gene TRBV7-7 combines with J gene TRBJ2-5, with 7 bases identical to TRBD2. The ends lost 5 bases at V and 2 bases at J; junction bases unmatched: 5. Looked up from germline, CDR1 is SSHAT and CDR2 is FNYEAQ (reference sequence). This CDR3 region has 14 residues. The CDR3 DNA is TGTGCCAGCAGCCCCAGAGCGGGGCAAGAGACCCAGTACTTC. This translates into CASSPRAGQETQYF.